The 3 T cell receptor beta chains below come from one sample, sequenced in a study of OX40 agonist ivuxolimab in advanced cancers. Clones were sequenced by immunoSEQ multiplex PCR, and TCRdb holds only the in-frame ones, with some missing. This sample has 46,000 or so clones, with 75% to 80% found just once. Sequencing used CD4+ or CD8+ T cells sorted from blood, obtained in a trial of the OX40 agonist ivuxolimab. The receptors stem from an adult with an advanced solid tumor such as melanoma, head and neck, liver or kidney cancer.

This rearrangement joins TRBV11-3 to TRBJ2-7; the match to TRBD2 covers 9 bases. V shed 1 base, J shed 3 bases, and the junction held 7 bases outside the gene matches. Per germline, CDR1 SGHNT and CDR2 YENEEA. This CDR3 region has 16 residues. The CDR3: CASSLVAREGHYEQYF. The CDR3 region has the DNA TGTGCCAGCAGCTTAGTGGCGCGGGAGGGCCACTACGAGCAGTACTTC.

V and J are TRBV19 and TRBJ2-5; 8 bases are shared with TRBD2. V was pared by 7 bases and J by 1 base, with 5 bases of the junction left unmatched. From germline, CDR1 is LNHDA and CDR2 SQIVND (reference sequence). CDR3 length: 14 residues. CDR3 sequence: CASTRSGGQETQYF. The CDR3 DNA reads TGTGCCAGTACCCGGAGCGGGGGCCAAGAGACCCAGTACTTC.

This chain joins TRBV15 and TRBJ2-1; D gene uncertain. From germline, CDR1 is LNHNV and CDR2 YYDKDF (reference sequence). The CDR3 is made up of 14 amino acids. Deletions cut 3 bases from V and 3 bases from J, with 9 bases between. Here the CDR3 DNA reads TGTGCCACCAGCAGCCGGACCGGCTACAATGAGCAGTTCTTC. Protein product: CATSSRTGYNEQFF.